This T cell receptor (beta chain) was obtained from a study of siplizumab effects on memory and regulatory T cells. The sample holds one count of this clone. What it binds is not known. Study-wide results and caveats: Whether the proliferating Tregs (from siplizumab cultures) were suppressive was not confirmed. Just a small share of alloreactive clones was traced back to unstimulated subsets. Memory cells seemed less diverse than naive T cells, which also seemed major contributors to the alloresponse. The Treg-derived share of mappable alloreactive CD4+ clones averaged about 69% with siplizumab and approximately 30% in controls.

Assay: immunoSEQ multiplex PCR; the TCRdb copy retains only in-frame clones and omits some. The table records 100,000 or so clones, less than 95% of them present only once. The sequence came from a human donor in good health. The sequencing sample was made of Tregs sorted from blood.

CDR3 protein: CASSRDKDTQYF. DNA for the CDR3: TGCGCCAGCAGCCGGGACAAAGATACGCAGTATTTT. The rearrangement uses TRBV5-1 and TRBJ2-3; possibly TRBD1 for D (6 bases). Germline lookup yields CDR1 SGHRS and CDR2 YFSETQ. The CDR3 is 12 amino acids. Trimming cost V 4 bases and J 5 bases, with 8 bases left between them.